This entry lists 3 T cell receptor beta chains sequenced from one sample in a study of blood T cells in healthy people across ages. The use of a sample-barcoded 5' primer and a J-beta primer mix characterized a second PCR of about 6 to 12 cycles. One entry per CDR3 protein results from TCRdb running MiXCR on the 5' RACE reads. The sample consists of about 1.8 million distinct CDR3 sequences, 49% of them appearing once. Sample: blood. The receptors here all came from a woman aged 40 to 50 in good health.

This clonotype was seen only once. V gene TRBV24-1 combines with J gene TRBJ2-7; D uncertain. The germline gives CDR1 KGHDR, CDR2 SFDVKD. Trimming took off 5 bases at V and 2 bases at J, with 9 bases between the two ends. The CDR3 loop spans 13 amino acids. The CDR3 sequence: CATSGAKTYEQYF. CDR3 DNA: TGTGCCACCAGTGGGGCTAAAACCTACGAGCAGTACTTC.

This clonotype was detected only a few times. The CDR3 loop reads CASSPQDRQQNIQYF. CDR3 in DNA: TGCGCCAGCAGCCCCCAAGACAGACAGCAAAACATTCAGTACTTC. This chain uses TRBV4-3 with TRBJ2-4; possibly TRBD1 for D (5 bases). The ends were cut back, 4 bases at V and 5 bases at J, with 15 bases in the middle. Germline CDR1 LGHNA, CDR2 YSLEER. This CDR3 has 15 amino acids.

The J gene is TRBJ2-1, the V gene TRBV27, with 8 bases matching TRBD1. The CDR3 covers 17 residues. Trimming took 4 bases from V and 4 from J; bases not matched to a gene: 12. CDR1 and CDR2 (germline): MNHEY, SMNVEV (reference sequence). CDR3 nucleotides: TGTGCCAGCAGTTCAGCGTCGCCGGGACAGGTATACAATGAGCAGTTCTTC. It specifies CASSSASPGQVYNEQFF.